The next 21 T cell receptor beta chains were all read from a single sample in a study of cytomegalovirus exposure and HLA in healthy donors. 60 Vbeta and 13 Jbeta primers were used in PCR. The repertoire was sequenced with immunoSEQ multiplex PCR; TCRdb's copy has only in-frame clones and lacks some. The table lists roughly 160,000 clones, roughly 79% of them singletons. Sequencing used PBMCs. The source of these receptors is a woman between 50 and 59 years old in good health and CMV-seronegative.

This sequence joins TRBV28 and TRBJ1-5, with TRBD1 matching over 11 bases. The V segment lost 4 bases and the J segment 6 bases; nucleotides outside the gene matches: 11. This CDR3 has 17 amino acids. Germline CDR1 and CDR2: MDHEN and SYDVKM. Here the CDR3 DNA reads TGTGCCAGCAGTTCTGGGACAGGGGGTCTAACTAGTCAGCCCCAGCATTTT. Translating it yields CASSSGTGGLTSQPQHF.

The V call is TRBV5-1, the J call TRBJ2-2, with 9 bases fitting TRBD1. With 3 bases clipped from V and 4 bases from J, the junction kept 4 bases outside the gene matches. CDR1 SGHRS and CDR2 YFSETQ come from the germline V gene. The CDR3 covers 15 residues. CDR3 bases: TGCGCCAGCAGCTCCGGGACAGGGTTCACCGGGGAGCTGTTTTTT. It codes for CASSSGTGFTGELFF.

This clone has just a few counts. V and J are TRBV6-6 and TRBJ2-7; D may be TRBD2 (5 bases). The length of the CDR3 is 12 residues. CDR1 and CDR2 from the germline V gene are MNHNY and SVGAGI (reference sequence). The ends were cut back, 10 bases at V and 6 bases at J, with 16 bases in the middle. The CDR3 loop reads CATKRLGVEQYF. CDR3 DNA: TGTGCCACCAAACGATTGGGAGTCGAGCAGTACTTC.

Details on this clone: The junction and the germline gene differ at one end; a read error may be behind it. The chain is built from TRBV7-6 and TRBJ2-5; TRBD1 is a possible D gene (5 bases). Germline-derived CDR1 and CDR2 are SGHVS and FNYEAQ. The CDR3 consists of 15 residues. CDR3 protein: CASSLTREGQEIQYF. The CDR3, as DNA: TGTGCCAGCAGCTTAACAAGGGAAGGACAAGAGATCCAGTACTTC.

The chain employs TRBV7-3 and TRBJ2-1; TRBD1 agrees at 8 bases. Germline V gives CDR1 SGHTA, CDR2 FQGTGA. CDR3 size: 16 residues. V shed 6 bases and J 10 bases; nucleotides not matched to a gene: 17. CDR3 in DNA: TGTGCCAGCAGGGGGACAGGCACGATAAGGAGTGTGGAGCAGTTCTTC. This gives the protein CASRGTGTIRSVEQFF.

A single count supports this clone. V and J are TRBV28 and TRBJ1-2, with D possibly matching TRBD1 (6 bases). The germline V and J ends were trimmed by 2 bases and 5 bases, with 12 bases remaining between them. The CDR3 runs 14 residues. The V gene's germline CDR1 is MDHEN and CDR2 SYDVKM. For the CDR3, the DNA is TGTGCCAGCAGTTTAGAGGGGGTATGGTATGGCTACACCTTC. Encoded protein: CASSLEGVWYGYTF.

The chain links TRBV5-1 to TRBJ2-3; 10 nucleotides align to TRBD2. Germline V gives CDR1 SGHRS, CDR2 YFSETQ. After removal of 0 bases from V and 3 bases from J, the junction contained 1 base not matched to a gene. The CDR3 extends over 15 amino acids. CDR3 sequence: CASSLASGRTDTQYF. CDR3 coding DNA: TGCGCCAGCAGCTTGGCTAGCGGGAGAACAGATACGCAGTATTTT.

The rearrangement uses TRBV19 and TRBJ1-5, with D unclear. Germline V gene sequence: CDR1 LNHDA, CDR2 SQIVND (reference sequence). V lost 4 bases, J lost 0 bases, and 16 bases lay in between. The CDR3 runs to 17 residues. CDR3 protein: CASSRILTSYSNQPQHF. In nucleotides, the CDR3 is TGTGCCAGTAGTAGAATCCTCACTAGCTATAGCAATCAGCCCCAGCATTTT.

The V gene is TRBV15, the J gene TRBJ2-1; D is unresolved. The V gene's germline CDR1 is LNHNV and CDR2 YYDKDF (reference sequence). This CDR3 has 15 amino acids. The V gene lost 1 base and the J gene lost 1 base, with 8 bases spanning the gap. CDR3 coding DNA: TGTGCCACCAGCAGAGGCCGGGTGTCCTACAATGAGCAGTTCTTC. It specifies CATSRGRVSYNEQFF.

The chain couples TRBV2 to TRBJ2-7; 12 bases are a match to TRBD2. CDR1 and CDR2 (germline): SNHLY, FYNNEI. The CDR3 contains 14 residues. V shed 8 bases and J 4 bases; nucleotides not matched to a gene: 6. For the CDR3, the DNA is TGTGCCAGCCCGACTAGCGGGAGAGCGTACGAGCAGTACTTC. Encoded protein: CASPTSGRAYEQYF.

The chain couples TRBV7-2 to TRBJ1-5; no clear D gene. Germline lookup yields CDR1 SGHTA and CDR2 FQGNSA. Trimming cost V 6 bases and J 3 bases, with 9 bases left between them. The length of the CDR3 is 13 residues. CDR3 bases: TGTGCCAGCAGTCGTAGTTCCAATCAGCCCCAGCATTTT. This encodes CASSRSSNQPQHF.

V is TRBV14 and J is TRBJ1-1; D unresolved. Per germline, CDR1 SGHDN and CDR2 FVKESK. This CDR3 is 15 amino acids long. Trimming pared 1 base from V and 0 bases from J, leaving 9 bases between. CDR3 region: CASSQVGRLNTEAFF. CDR3 DNA: TGTGCCAGCAGCCAAGTCGGCAGGCTGAACACTGAAGCTTTCTTT.

The chain recombines TRBV5-8 with TRBJ2-5; 7 positions match TRBD1. CDR1 is SGHTS and CDR2 is YDEGEE in the germline V gene. The CDR3 has 15 amino acids. Trimming removed 7 bases from V and 4 bases from J; junction bases left unmatched: 13. The CDR3 nucleotides are TGTGCCAGCGGCGATCAAGGGGGCATTTTAGAGACCCAGTACTTC. This encodes CASGDQGGILETQYF.

The V call is TRBV5-6, the J call TRBJ2-7; 9 nucleotides align to TRBD2. Germline values: CDR1 SGHDT, CDR2 YYEEEE. This CDR3 has 16 residues. With 3 bases clipped from V and 5 bases from J, the junction kept 12 bases outside the gene matches. DNA of the CDR3: TGTGCCAGCAGCTCGCCCTTTATCGCGGGAGGGGACGAGCAGTACTTC. This translates into CASSSPFIAGGDEQYF.

The J gene is TRBJ1-1, the V gene TRBV28, with unresolved D. This CDR3 comprises 17 residues. The germline V gene has CDR1 MDHEN and CDR2 SYDVKM. The V gene lost 5 bases and the J gene lost 4 bases, with 23 bases spanning the gap. The DNA for the CDR3 is TGTGCCAGCAGTCCGATTTTCTTTTCTGAGGGCATCACTGAAGCTTTCTTT. Protein sequence: CASSPIFFSEGITEAFF.

J is TRBJ2-3 and V is TRBV28, with D perhaps TRBD1 (8 bases). V lost 10 bases and J 3 bases, leaving 17 bases between the germline ends. The length of the CDR3 is 14 residues. CDR1 MDHEN and CDR2 SYDVKM come from the germline V gene. CDR3 protein: CANGQGGRTDTQYF. The CDR3 DNA reads TGTGCCAACGGACAGGGCGGGAGAACAGATACGCAGTATTTT.

The V call is TRBV6-5, the J call TRBJ2-2, with a tentative D call TRBD2 (6 bases). V lost 4 bases, J lost 7 bases, and 16 bases lay in between. The germline V gene encodes CDR1 MNHEY and CDR2 SVGAGI. This CDR3 is built from 15 residues. The CDR3 region has the DNA TGTGCCAGCAGTTTTCCCGGGACTCGGGGCGGGGAGCTGTTTTTT. This encodes CASSFPGTRGGELFF.

The chain uses TRBV7-9 and TRBJ1-1, with 9 nucleotides matching TRBD1. J lost 7 bases, V lost 2 bases, and 5 bases had no gene match. The CDR3 is made up of 14 amino acids. From germline, CDR1 is SEHNR and CDR2 FQNEAQ (reference sequence). Here the CDR3 DNA reads TGTGCCAGCAGCTTACGGGACAGGGTTAGTGAAGCTTTCTTT. Translated, it gives CASSLRDRVSEAFF.

The table lists this clone with a count of one. This chain uses TRBV2 with TRBJ1-1, with unresolved D. Germline CDR1 reads SNHLY; CDR2 reads FYNNEI. CDR3 length: 14 residues. V was pared by 5 bases and J by 1 base, with 11 bases between. DNA of the CDR3: TGTGCCAGCAGTCGATTACTCCAGAACACTGAAGCTTTCTTT. As protein: CASSRLLQNTEAFF.

The V call is TRBV5-4, the J call TRBJ2-3; 9 bases map to TRBD2. The germline V gene has CDR1 SGHNT and CDR2 YYREEE (reference sequence). V lost 4 bases and J lost 1; bases outside the gene matches: 7. This CDR3 comprises 16 residues. Here the CDR3 reads CASSPSPSGGTDTQYF. As DNA, the CDR3 is TGTGCCAGCAGCCCGTCCCCTAGCGGGGGCACAGATACGCAGTATTTT.

V usage is TRBV28 and J usage is TRBJ1-5; 8 bases map to TRBD1. The length of the CDR3 is 15 residues. Unmatched junction bases numbered 9, after V lost 6 bases and J lost 5 bases. CDR1 and CDR2 (germline): MDHEN, SYDVKM. This chain's CDR3 is CASSPSGTGYQPQHF. In DNA, the CDR3 is TGTGCCAGCAGCCCCTCGGGGACAGGTTATCAGCCCCAGCATTTT.